This T cell receptor beta chain came from a study of early stage breast cancer tumors. The germline CDR1 and CDR2 sequences are MNHEY and SVGAGI. The CDR3 sequence is 11 residues long. The V and J ends lost 7 bases and 15 bases, in that order; junction bases with no gene match: 4. TCRdb's table, derived via immunoSEQ multiplex PCR, lists solely in-frame clones and lacks some. The sample yields fewer than 35,000 clones, roughly four fifths seen once. The clonotype comes from a person aged 30 to 40 with breast cancer. The chain couples TRBV6-5 to TRBJ2-1; TRBD2 aligns across 12 bases. Source material: breast tumor tissue. This CDR3 is CASTGTSGRFF. Here the CDR3 DNA reads TGTGCCAGCACCGGGACTAGCGGGCGGTTCTTC.